The 12 T cell receptor beta chains reported below all come from one sample, sequenced in a study of T cell repertoires in ileal Crohn's disease. Time point specified: proximal margin of the surgical specimen (macroscopically non-inflamed). Using immunoSEQ multiplex PCR, the repertoire was profiled, and TCRdb retains in-frame clones only, with some absent. In the table there are 7,000 to 7,500 clones, about 78% of which are singletons. Sequencing was carried out using ileal tissue. The receptors derive from an adult with Crohn's disease.

The CDR3 DNA reads TGTGCCAGCAGACCCCGGACAGGGGGATTACTTAACTATGGCTACACCTTC. It specifies CASRPRTGGLLNYGYTF. This chain joins TRBV28 and TRBJ1-2, with 10 bases lining up with TRBD1. The CDR3 length is 17 residues. The trim removed 6 bases at V and 1 base at J, leaving 11 bases unmatched. The germline V gene encodes CDR1 MDHEN and CDR2 SYDVKM.

By its share, this clone is medium-sized. The chain carries TRBV7-2 and TRBJ1-6; D unclear. Germline lookup yields CDR1 SGHTA and CDR2 FQGNSA. The CDR3 consists of 13 residues. V was trimmed by 5 bases and J by 11 bases, leaving 13 bases between them. The CDR3 here is CASSPAPRTPLHF. For the CDR3, the DNA is TGTGCCAGCAGCCCGGCCCCCCGGACACCCCTCCACTTT.

V gene TRBV6-5 combines with J gene TRBJ2-7; the match to TRBD2 covers 7 bases. Germline values: CDR1 MNHEY, CDR2 SVGAGI. V was pared by 6 bases and J by 6 bases, with 8 bases of the junction left unmatched. The CDR3 has 13 amino acids. CDR3 sequence: CASRGTMVGEQYF. CDR3 nucleotides: TGTGCCAGCAGGGGGACTATGGTGGGCGAGCAGTACTTC.

The chain couples TRBV18 to TRBJ1-1; D not resolved. Trimming left V 4 bases short and J 3 bases short, with 9 bases between. Germline V gives CDR1 KGHSH, CDR2 LQKENI. This CDR3 has 13 residues. The CDR3 spells CASSRVKDTEAFF. CDR3 DNA sequence: TGTGCCAGCTCACGAGTAAAGGACACTGAAGCTTTCTTT.

The gene calls are TRBV5-1 and TRBJ1-1, with D maybe TRBD1 (6 bases). Germline assignment: CDR1 SGHRS and CDR2 YFSETQ. The CDR3 has 14 amino acids. The germline V and J ends were trimmed by 6 bases and 2 bases, with 14 bases remaining between them. The CDR3 sequence: CASTARGANTEAFF. Here the CDR3 DNA reads TGCGCCAGCACTGCCCGGGGGGCCAACACTGAAGCTTTCTTT.

This sequence joins TRBV28 and TRBJ1-2; D remains unclear. The V and J ends lost 2 bases and 6 bases respectively, with 7 bases between them. Germline V lookup: CDR1 MDHEN, CDR2 SYDVKM. This CDR3 has 12 residues. This CDR3 reads CASSLRVNGYTF. CDR3 nucleotide sequence: TGTGCCAGCAGTTTAAGGGTTAATGGCTACACCTTC.

This clone was observed a few times. This chain connects TRBV20-1 to TRBJ2-4, with TRBD2 matching 7 bases. The CDR3 loop spans 10 amino acids. Germline V CDR1 and CDR2: DFQATT, SNEGSKA (reference sequence). This CDR3 is CSAGRVVQYF. The CDR3, as DNA: TGCAGCGCTGGGAGGGTGGTTCAGTACTTC.

This clone has only a few counts. V gene TRBV18 combines with J gene TRBJ1-5; D is unclear. The CDR3 is made up of 13 amino acids. Trimming pared 2 bases from V and 1 base from J, leaving 3 bases between. Looked up from germline, CDR1 is KGHSH and CDR2 is LQKENI. The CDR3 region is CASSPTSNQPQHF. The CDR3 DNA reads as TGTGCCAGCTCACCAACCAGCAATCAGCCCCAGCATTTT.

This clone was seen a few times. The CDR3 region is CASSLGQSSYEQYF. CDR3 coding DNA: TGTGCCAGCAGCCTGGGACAGAGCTCCTACGAGCAGTACTTC. The chain recombines TRBV7-9 with TRBJ2-7; 7 bases align to TRBD1. The V segment lost 5 bases and the J segment 0 bases; nucleotides outside the gene matches: 4. The V gene's germline CDR1 is SEHNR and CDR2 FQNEAQ (reference sequence). This CDR3 region has 14 residues.

J is TRBJ2-6 and V is TRBV14; possibly TRBD1 for D (6 bases). The CDR3 extends over 16 amino acids. Trimming stripped 5 bases from V and 2 bases from J, with 13 bases between. Looked up from germline, CDR1 is SGHDN and CDR2 is FVKESK. The CDR3 sequence: CASSFLQGAGANVLTF. The CDR3 region has the DNA TGTGCCAGCAGCTTTCTACAGGGTGCTGGGGCCAACGTCCTGACTTTC.

The rearrangement uses TRBV19 and TRBJ2-7; TRBD1 agrees at 7 bases. The J segment lost 1 base and the V segment lost 5 bases, leaving 8 bases of the junction unmatched. CDR1 and CDR2 from the germline V gene are LNHDA and SQIVND (reference sequence). The CDR3 extends over 15 amino acids. DNA of the CDR3: TGTGCCAGTAGTGGACGGACAGGCGGTTCCTACGAGCAGTACTTC. Protein: CASSGRTGGSYEQYF.

The chain carries TRBV5-1 and TRBJ2-1, with TRBD1 matching 8 bases. This CDR3 is built from 13 residues. With V trimmed by 3 bases and J by 10 bases, 6 bases remained unmatched. The V gene's germline CDR1 is SGHRS and CDR2 YFSETQ. CDR3 loop: CASSSGQGGEQFF. The CDR3 DNA reads as TGCGCCAGCAGCTCCGGACAGGGTGGCGAGCAGTTCTTC.